This T cell receptor beta chain was sequenced in a study of T cells in Graves' hyperthyroidism and ophthalmopathy. Across the whole study: Peripheral blood specimens were obtained at initial diagnosis, prior to any treatment. Notes on the study in general: From stable hyperthyroidism, ophthalmopathy was separated by a 13 V-J model.

Ophthalmopathy patients all had a Clinical Activity Score of at least 3, a NOSPECS grade of at least 4 and disease under 3 months old. The study based diagnoses on clinical symptoms, serum thyroxine and TRAb, thyroid ultrasound and orbital computed tomography. RNA transcripts served as the template for amplifying TCR beta CDR3 regions. The TCR CDR3 first-round RT-PCR relied on the HTBI primer set. MiXCR, applied by TCRdb to the multiplex PCR reads, yields one record per CDR3 protein. The sample holds roughly 640,000 distinct CDR3 sequences, approximately 16% seen once. CDR3 length: 13 residues. Trimming took 1 base from V and 5 from J, leaving 8 bases between them. Germline lookup yields CDR1 LGHDT and CDR2 YNNKEL (reference sequence). This clonotype was counted ten times or more. As yet, its antigen is unknown.

This TCR was recovered from a middle-aged woman with Graves' ophthalmopathy. The chain is built from TRBV3-1 and TRBJ2-5; D uncertain. Sample: blood. CDR3 DNA sequence: TGTGCCAGCAGCCAAGGAGAGGCGGAGACCCAGTACTTC. Amino acids: CASSQGEAETQYF.